This T cell receptor (beta chain) was captured by sequencing in a study of PD-1 blockade in classical Hodgkin lymphoma. The study's findings and limits: Baseline diversity in complete responders resembled that of newly diagnosed patients. CD4+ TCR diversity, unlike CD8+, rose significantly by C4D1. Possible causes of repertoire differences, disease activity or prior therapy, remain undefined.

With V trimmed by 4 bases and J by 0 bases, 5 bases remained unmatched. Germline V lookup: CDR1 SGHDN, CDR2 FVKESK. CDR3 length equals 18 residues. Time point in this sample: cycle 4 day 1 (C4D1), after 5 to 7 weeks of nivolumab. In every patient, relapse followed autologous stem cell transplantation, while exposure to brentuximab vedotin differed. Magnetic negative selection served to purify CD4+ T cells out of PBMCs that had been thawed. Best responses were complete response, partial response or progressive disease. As concerns this clone: The antigen remains unidentified.

TCRdb's table, derived via immunoSEQ multiplex PCR, lists solely in-frame clones and lacks some. The data show tens of thousands of clones, about 86% seen once. This receptor was taken from a human donor with classical Hodgkin lymphoma. This chain links TRBV14 with TRBJ2-2; 13 bases match TRBD2. Specimen: CD4+ T cells from blood, collected before the fourth cycle of nivolumab. The CDR3: CASSPGLAGAPNTGELFF. DNA for the CDR3: TGTGCCAGCAGCCCCGGACTAGCGGGAGCCCCGAACACCGGGGAGCTGTTTTTT.